The text below deals with one TCR beta chain. This clonotype was seen a few times. This receptor's antigen is unknown. No base quality values were provided; no much bigger clone lies one nucleotide off. Unmatched junction bases come to 10, with V trimmed by 6 bases and J by 8 bases. Via the germline V gene, CDR1 is SGHTA and CDR2 FQGNSA. From the cysteine through the phenylalanine, the CDR3 covers 15 amino acids. The read is trimmed to its CDR3 DNA, 45 bases read in frame from base 1. These data are taken from a study of response to subunit inactivated influenza vaccine listed by TCRdb under 2018. Background for the entire study: Deep quantitative T cell receptor repertoire profiling was used in the study to track responses to a trivalent subunit inactivated influenza vaccine. The investigation overall reported the following: It was suggested by the authors that each seasonal influenza vaccination may recruit only a limited number of new T cells.

The receptor library was made with RT-PCR. Data came from an Illumina HiSeq 2500. TCRdb reprocessed the public reads (quality trimming at Q25 with fastp, clone calling with MiXCR) and kept in-frame beta chains. Each CDR3 protein gets just one entry, which takes the most common genes and DNA from the rows behind it. In all, the sample holds roughly 700,000 distinct CDR3 sequences, and roughly 13% of those were seen once. 5.5% to 7% of the sample goes to the ten largest clones. The receptor chain draws on TRBV7-2 and TRBJ2-1; the junction holds 10 bases that match TRBD2. The source of this sequence is a middle-aged man who received an inactivated influenza vaccine. Donor details come from another sample of the same person, matched by shared clones. The sample here was PBMCs from blood, taken less than 15 days before vaccination. Here is the DNA: TGTGCCAGCAGGGGCAAGGGACTAGCGAGTTATGAGCAGTTCTTC. This translates into CASRGKGLASYEQFF.